The 8 T cell receptor beta chains below all came from one sample that was sequenced in a study of post-analysis software for immune sequencing data. Study-wide results and caveats: The five TRBV segments detected at higher frequency in patients than in controls included TRBV5-6, TRBV5-1 and TRBV20-1.

Unique molecular identifiers featured in each of the TCR beta cDNA libraries. TCRdb called the PCR reads again in MiXCR, with one record for every CDR3 protein. The data show around 710,000 distinct CDR3 sequences, 46% seen once. What these receptors recognize is not known. The specimen was blood. These receptor sequences come from a girl aged 5 to 17 with multiple sclerosis.

The J gene is TRBJ1-2, the V gene TRBV12-3 or TRBV12-4; 9 nucleotides match TRBD1. Losses at the gene ends were 6 bases for V and 6 bases for J; bases not matched to a gene: 8. CDR3 length: 14 residues. The CDR3 nucleotides read TGTGCCAGCAGCAATTCGGGACAGGGTGATGGCTACACCTTC. It codes for CASSNSGQGDGYTF.

This clonotype has only one observation. The chain couples TRBV28 to TRBJ2-3; TRBD1 agrees at 7 bases. Trimming cost V 6 bases and J 5 bases; bases outside gene matches: 8. This CDR3 spans 14 amino acids. Germline CDR1 and CDR2: MDHEN and SYDVKM. The CDR3: CASSLGQFVDTQYF. The CDR3 DNA sequence: TGTGCCAGCAGCCTGGGACAGTTTGTAGATACGCAGTATTTT.

The chain carries TRBV2 and TRBJ2-7; TRBD2 matches 10 bases. The J call may be incorrect, as the DNA end agrees better with TRBJ2-5. This CDR3 has 16 residues. Germline-derived CDR1 and CDR2 are SNHLY and FYNNEI. CDR3 protein: CASSEALIAGGETQYF. The CDR3, as DNA: TGTGCCAGCAGTGAAGCGCTTATAGCGGGGGGAGAGACCCAGTACTTC.

This chain connects TRBV5-1 to TRBJ2-3; TRBD1 aligns across 8 bases. The length of the CDR3 is 14 residues. V shed 3 bases and J 5 bases; nucleotides not matched to a gene: 5. CDR1 and CDR2 from the germline V gene are SGHRS and YFSETQ. The CDR3 bases are TGCGCCAGCAGCTGGACAGGGTTTGAAGATACGCAGTATTTT. Encoded protein: CASSWTGFEDTQYF.

V is TRBV7-8 and J is TRBJ2-3; TRBD2 matches 11 bases. Germline V gene sequence: CDR1 SGHVS, CDR2 FQNEAQ. This CDR3 contains 18 residues. V was clipped by 1 base and J by 0 bases; unmatched bases: 6. Here the CDR3 reads CASSLVASGGTSTDTQYF. The CDR3 nucleotides read TGTGCCAGCAGCTTAGTGGCTAGCGGGGGGACTAGCACAGATACGCAGTATTTT.

The chain carries TRBV5-6 and TRBJ2-7; 7 nucleotides line up with TRBD2. Unmatched junction bases numbered 16, after V lost 4 bases and J lost 3 bases. In germline, CDR1 is SGHDT, CDR2 YYEEEE. The CDR3 extends over 17 amino acids. CDR3 sequence reads: CASSLSGAHRIGYEQYF. For the CDR3, the DNA is TGTGCCAGCAGCCTGAGCGGGGCCCATCGTATCGGCTACGAGCAGTACTTC.

This clonotype has more than one count but fewer than ten. The J gene is TRBJ2-1, the V gene TRBV7-9; 7 bases agree with TRBD2. Germline V gives CDR1 SEHNR, CDR2 FQNEAQ (reference sequence). The V gene end was trimmed by 5 bases and the J gene end by 7 bases; junction bases not matched to a gene: 11. This CDR3 region has 15 residues. The CDR3 is CASSPSGASGNEQFF. The DNA for the CDR3 is TGTGCCAGCAGCCCTAGCGGAGCCTCGGGGAATGAGCAGTTCTTC.

V gene TRBV7-9 combines with J gene TRBJ2-7; D may be TRBD1 or TRBD2 (5 bases each). CDR1 and CDR2 from the germline V gene are SEHNR and FQNEAQ (reference sequence). V was pared by 0 bases and J by 1 base, with 13 bases between. The CDR3 is 16 residues long. DNA for the CDR3: TGTGCCAGCAGCTTAGCTGTACCGGGACGATCCTACGAGCAGTACTTC. It encodes CASSLAVPGRSYEQYF.